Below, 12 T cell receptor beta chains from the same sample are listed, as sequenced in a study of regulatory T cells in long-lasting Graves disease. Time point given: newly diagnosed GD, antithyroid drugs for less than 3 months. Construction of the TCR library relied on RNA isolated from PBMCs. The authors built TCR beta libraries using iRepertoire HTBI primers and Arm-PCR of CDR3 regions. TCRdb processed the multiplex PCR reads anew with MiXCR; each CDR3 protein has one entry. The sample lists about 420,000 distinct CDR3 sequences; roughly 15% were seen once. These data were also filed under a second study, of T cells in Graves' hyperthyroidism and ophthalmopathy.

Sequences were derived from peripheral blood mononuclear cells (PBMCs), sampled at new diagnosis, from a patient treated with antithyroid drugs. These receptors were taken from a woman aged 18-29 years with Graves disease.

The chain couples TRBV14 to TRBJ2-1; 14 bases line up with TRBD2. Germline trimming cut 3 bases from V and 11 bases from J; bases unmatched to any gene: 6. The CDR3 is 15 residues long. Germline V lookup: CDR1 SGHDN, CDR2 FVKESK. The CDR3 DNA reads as TGTGCCAGCAGCCAGGGGACTAGCGGGAGAGATAAGCAGTTCTTC. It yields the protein CASSQGTSGRDKQFF.

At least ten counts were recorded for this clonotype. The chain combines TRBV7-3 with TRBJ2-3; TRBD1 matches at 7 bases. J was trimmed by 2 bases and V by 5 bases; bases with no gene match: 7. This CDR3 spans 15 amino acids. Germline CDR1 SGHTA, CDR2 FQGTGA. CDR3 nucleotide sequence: TGTGCCAGCAGCCAAACAGGGGCCAACACAGATACGCAGTATTTT. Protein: CASSQTGANTDTQYF.

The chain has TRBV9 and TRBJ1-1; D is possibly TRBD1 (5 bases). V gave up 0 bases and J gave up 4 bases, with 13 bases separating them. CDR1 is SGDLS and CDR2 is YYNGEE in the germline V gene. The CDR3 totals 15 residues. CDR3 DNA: TGTGCCAGCAGCGTAGGAGTCGGCAGGGCCACTGAAGCTTTCTTT. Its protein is CASSVGVGRATEAFF.

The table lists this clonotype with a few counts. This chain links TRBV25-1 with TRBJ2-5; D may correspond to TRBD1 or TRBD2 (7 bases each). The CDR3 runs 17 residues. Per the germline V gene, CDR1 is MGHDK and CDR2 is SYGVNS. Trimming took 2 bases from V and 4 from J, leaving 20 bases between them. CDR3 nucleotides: TGTGCCAGCAGTGAACCCCCAGGGGGGGGGATCGGAGAGACCCAGTACTTC. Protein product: CASSEPPGGGIGETQYF.

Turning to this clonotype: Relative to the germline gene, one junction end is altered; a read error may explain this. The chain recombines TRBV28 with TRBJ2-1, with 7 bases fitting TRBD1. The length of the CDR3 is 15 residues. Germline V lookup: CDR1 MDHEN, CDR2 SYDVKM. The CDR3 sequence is CASSYRGLPYDEQFF. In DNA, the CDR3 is TGTGCCAGCAGTTACAGGGGTCTCCCCTACGATGAGCAGTTCTTC.

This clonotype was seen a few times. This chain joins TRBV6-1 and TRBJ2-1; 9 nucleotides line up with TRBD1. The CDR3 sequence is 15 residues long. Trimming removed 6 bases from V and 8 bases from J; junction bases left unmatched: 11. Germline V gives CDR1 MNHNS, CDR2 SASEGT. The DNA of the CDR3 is TGTGCCAGCAGGGACAGGGGCTATTCGTATTATGAGCAGTTCTTC. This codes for CASRDRGYSYYEQFF.

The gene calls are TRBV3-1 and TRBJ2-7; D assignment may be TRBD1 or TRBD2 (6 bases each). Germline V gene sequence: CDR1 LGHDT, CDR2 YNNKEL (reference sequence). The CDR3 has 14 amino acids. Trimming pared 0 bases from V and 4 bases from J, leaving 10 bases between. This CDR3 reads CASSQDGGRYEQYF. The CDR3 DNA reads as TGTGCCAGCAGCCAAGATGGGGGGCGATACGAGCAGTACTTC.

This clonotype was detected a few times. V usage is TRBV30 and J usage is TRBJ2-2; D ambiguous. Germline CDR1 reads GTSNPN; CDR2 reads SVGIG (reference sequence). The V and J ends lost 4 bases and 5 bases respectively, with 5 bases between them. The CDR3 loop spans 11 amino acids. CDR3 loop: CAWTPTGELFF. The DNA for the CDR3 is TGTGCCTGGACCCCTACCGGGGAGCTGTTTTTT.

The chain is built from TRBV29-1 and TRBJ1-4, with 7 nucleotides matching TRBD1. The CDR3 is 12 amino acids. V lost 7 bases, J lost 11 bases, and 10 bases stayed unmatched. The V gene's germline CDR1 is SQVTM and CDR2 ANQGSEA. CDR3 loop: CSARGVAGKLFF. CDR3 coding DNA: TGCAGCGCCAGGGGGGTTGCAGGGAAACTGTTTTTT.

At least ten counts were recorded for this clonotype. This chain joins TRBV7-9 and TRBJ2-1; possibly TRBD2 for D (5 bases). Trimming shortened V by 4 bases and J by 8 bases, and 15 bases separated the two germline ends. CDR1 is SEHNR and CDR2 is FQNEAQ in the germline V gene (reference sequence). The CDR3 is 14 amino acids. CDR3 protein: CASSYLPSRHEQFF. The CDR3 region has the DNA TGTGCCAGCAGCTACCTCCCTAGCAGACATGAGCAGTTCTTC. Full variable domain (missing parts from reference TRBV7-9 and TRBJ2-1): DTGVSQNPRHKITKRGQNVTFRCDPISEHNRLYWYRQTLGQGPEFLTYFQNEAQLEKSRLLSDRFSAERPKGSFSTLEIQRTEQGDSAMYLCASSYLPSRHEQFFGPGTRLTVL.

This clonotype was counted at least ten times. The CDR3: CASSQGTNSNQPQHF. CDR3 nucleotide sequence: TGTGCCAGCAGCCAAGGGACCAACAGCAATCAGCCCCAGCATTTT. The rearrangement links TRBV3-1 to TRBJ1-5; D unclear. Germline-derived CDR1 and CDR2 are LGHDT and YNNKEL (reference sequence). CDR3 length: 15 residues. V lost 1 base and J 1 base, leaving 8 bases between the germline ends.

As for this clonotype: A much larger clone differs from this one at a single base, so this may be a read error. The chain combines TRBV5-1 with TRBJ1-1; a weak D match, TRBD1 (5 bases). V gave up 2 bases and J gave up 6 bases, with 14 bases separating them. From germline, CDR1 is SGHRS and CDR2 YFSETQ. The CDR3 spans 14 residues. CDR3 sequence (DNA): TGCGCCAGCAGCTTCGGGGCAGGACCGCCTGAAGCTTTCTTT. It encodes CASSFGAGPPEAFF.